This T cell receptor (beta chain) was profiled in a study of blood T cell repertoires in COVID-19. Authors' methods: How many nucleated cells were present was estimated from reference gene primer amplification. The repertoire was sequenced with immunoSEQ multiplex PCR; TCRdb's copy has only in-frame clones and lacks some. The D gene and trimming were derived from the DNA, and the V and J assignments and clone size from that table. The sample lists 87,000 or so clones, about 87% occurring once. The V and J ends lost 0 bases and 7 bases respectively, with 9 bases between them. In germline, CDR1 is MNHEY, CDR2 SVGAGI. CDR3 size: 13 residues.

This TCR came from a man aged 40-50 years with acute or convalescent COVID-19. The chain carries TRBV6-5 and TRBJ1-2, with D possibly being TRBD1 (6 bases). Sequencing was carried out using peripheral blood. CDR3: CASSYSLQGGYTF. CDR3 DNA: TGTGCCAGCAGTTACTCCCTACAGGGTGGCTACACCTTC.